This T cell receptor beta chain derives from a study of identical twins. Findings and limits, study-wide: Insertion counts were lower in abundant cord blood beta clonotypes, a trend that memory repertoires did not show. The study drew conclusions from cross-sectional statistical analysis, not from following the same donors. Surplus twin overlap in beta out-of-frame sequences was less pronounced.

V was cut by 3 bases and J by 8 bases, with 20 bases left in between. This CDR3 region has 16 residues. Via MiXCR, TCRdb re-called the 5' RACE reads, giving one row per CDR3 protein. Of around 960,000 distinct CDR3 sequences in the sample, around an eighth were seen once. This clonotype turned up a few times. The target antigen is unknown. These data were also filed under a second study, of yellow fever vaccine responses in identical twins.

The sequence was obtained from a woman under 30 in good health. This chain connects TRBV12-3 or TRBV12-4 to TRBJ2-1; D remains unclear. The specimen sequenced was PBMCs. In DNA, the CDR3 is TGTGCCAGCAGTTTGTTTTCCGACCTAGGTCGCCATGAGCAGTTCTTC. Its protein product is CASSLFSDLGRHEQFF.